This T cell receptor beta chain was retrieved from a study of CD8+CD57+ T cells in acquired aplastic anemia (dated by TCRdb to the late 2010s). General notes on the study: A mean of approximately 3 ug of DNA, ranging from about 0.2 to 27.4 ug, was extracted from sorted CD4+ and CD8+ cells. CD8+CD57+ expansion was defined as frequency above the mean frequency observed in healthy subjects. General findings and caveats noted by the study authors: CD8+ Simpson's diversity did not differ significantly between patients and healthy controls (P=0.060). Around 30 CD8+ CDR3 sequences were shared between patients and controls but appeared highly expressed in patients and within their immunodominant clones.

Remarks on this clonotype: Its antigen is currently not known. Within one base of it there is no much larger clone, and no base qualities were kept.

Expansion of CD8+CD57+ cells had been shown by flow cytometry in the patients chosen for sequencing. All patients had severe acquired aplastic anemia diagnosed by International Study of Aplastic Anemia and Agranulocytosis and Camitta criteria. At the time blood was sampled, none of the patients had received any therapy. In this study, sorted CD4+ and CD8+ T cells from the blood of healthy subjects and of severe aplastic anemia patients had their TCR repertoires deep-sequenced. In the USA, patient enrollment took place under clinicaltrials.gov protocols 00001620, 01623167, 00001397, 00071045, 00081523 and 00961064. Ficoll-Paque density gradient centrifugation was used to isolate peripheral blood mononuclear cells. CD4+ and CD8+ T cells were sorted by FACS or magnetic beads before DNA extraction. TCR beta VDJ combination and CDR3 sequence profiling used genomic DNA as the template. An Illumina HiSeq 2000 was used for TCR repertoire sequencing. The study's processing was this. Repertoire assessment relied on Simpson's diversity index, CDR3 size and DJ length profiles, and TRBV/TRBJ rearrangement plots. The immunodominant clone was defined as the most abundant DNA sequence in deep sequencing data. CDR3 amino acid sequences were screened for sharing across subjects and were compared with published repertoires and the VDJdb database. TCRdb handled the public reads itself, with Q25 trimming in fastp and clone calling in MiXCR, and kept productive beta chains. Rows merge per CDR3 protein into single entries with the most common DNA and genes. These V and J calls originate from TCRdb's pipeline instead of the authors' own analysis. This sample has over 150,000 distinct CDR3 sequences in its table, and about half of those were observed once. Of the sample, over 10% falls within the top ten clones.

The receptor's source is a human donor with aplastic anemia. Sequencing was performed on sorted CD4+, CD8+, or CD8+CD57+ T cells (not recorded which) from PBMCs.

CDR3 reads: CSVDRVGGNTEAFF. The sequence in DNA is TGCAGCGTTGACAGGGTTGGGGGGAACACTGAAGCTTTCTTT. The sequence joins TRBV29-1 to TRBJ1-1, and the D gene may be TRBD1, 5 bases matching. The CDR3, cysteine through phenylalanine, is 14 amino acids long. Left in the record is the CDR3 DNA by itself, 42 bases read in frame from the first base. In the germline V gene, CDR1 corresponds to SQVTM and CDR2 to ANQGSEA. V is reduced by 3 bases and J by 1 base, leaving a spacing of 12 bases between them.